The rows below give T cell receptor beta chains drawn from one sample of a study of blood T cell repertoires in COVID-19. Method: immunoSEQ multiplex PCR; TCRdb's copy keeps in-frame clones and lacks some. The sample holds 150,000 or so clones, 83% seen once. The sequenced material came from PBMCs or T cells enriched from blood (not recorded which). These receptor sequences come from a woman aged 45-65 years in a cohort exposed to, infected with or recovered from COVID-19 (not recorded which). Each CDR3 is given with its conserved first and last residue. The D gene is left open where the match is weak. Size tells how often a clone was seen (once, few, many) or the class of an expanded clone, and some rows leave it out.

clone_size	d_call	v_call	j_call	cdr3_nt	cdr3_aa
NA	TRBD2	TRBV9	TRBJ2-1	TGTGCCAGCAGCGTAGATCCTAGCGGGGGCTCCTACAATGAGCAGTTCTTC	CASSVDPSGGSYNEQFF
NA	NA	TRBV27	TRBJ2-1	TGTGCCAGCAGTTTGGACAGCTCCTACAATGAGCAGTTCTTC	CASSLDSSYNEQFF
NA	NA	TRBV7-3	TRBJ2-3	TGTGCCAGCAGCTTAGGTGGGGAGGGCACAGATACGCAGTATTTT	CASSLGGEGTDTQYF
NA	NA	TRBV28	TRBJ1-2	TGTGCCAGCAGTCGCAGACAAGTTAACTATGGCTACACCTTC	CASSRRQVNYGYTF
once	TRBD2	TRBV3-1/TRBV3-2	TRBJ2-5	TGTGCCAGCAGCCAAGTATTCGGGGAGGGTTCAGAGACCCAGTACTTC	CASSQVFGEGSETQYF
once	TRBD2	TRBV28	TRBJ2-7	TGTGCCAGCAGTTTATCGTCTAGCGGGACCTACGAGCAGTACTTC	CASSLSSSGTYEQYF
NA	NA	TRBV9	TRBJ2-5	TGTGCCAGCAGCGTAGCACAGGGTGGGGGCCAAGAGACCCAGTACTTC	CASSVAQGGGQETQYF
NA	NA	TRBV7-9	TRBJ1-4	TGTGCCAGCAGCTCGATGAGGAGGGATGAAAAACTGTTTTTT	CASSSMRRDEKLFF
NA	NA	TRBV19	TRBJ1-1	TGTGCCAGTAGTATGGGGGGGGCCCGCTCGGCTGAAGCTTTCTTT	CASSMGGARSAEAFF
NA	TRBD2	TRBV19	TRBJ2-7	TGTGCCAGTAGTATAAGAGGGACTAGACCTTCCTACGAGCAGTACTTC	CASSIRGTRPSYEQYF
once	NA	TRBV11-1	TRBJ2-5	TGTGCCAGCAGCTTTTCCGCGAGGGGGGAGACCCAGTACTTC	CASSFSARGETQYF
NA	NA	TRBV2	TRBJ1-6	TGTGCCAGCAGATCCCTCCCCGACACCACGGGATGGGGTTCACCCCTCCACTTT	CASRSLPDTTGWGSPLHF
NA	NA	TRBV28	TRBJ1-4	TGTGCCAGCAGTTTATCGGGGACGAGGCGGGGTGAAAAACTGTTTTTT	CASSLSGTRRGEKLFF
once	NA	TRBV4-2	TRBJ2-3	TGTGCCAGCAGCCGACTATACCGGGGAGATACGCAGTATTTT	CASSRLYRGDTQYF
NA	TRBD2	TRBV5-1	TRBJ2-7	TGCGCCAGCAGCCCAACGACTAGCGGGAGTTCTGGCGAGCAGTACTTC	CASSPTTSGSSGEQYF
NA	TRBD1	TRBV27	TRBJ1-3	TGTGCCAGCAGTGCTGCAGGGGGCGGAAACACCATATATTTT	CASSAAGGGNTIYF
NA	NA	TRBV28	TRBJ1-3	TGTGCCAGCGTTGGGGGGGCGGAAGGAAACACCATATATTTT	CASVGGAEGNTIYF
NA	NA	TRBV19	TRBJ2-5	TGTGCCAGCAGTGGGGGAGGGGTCCAGGGGGAGACCCAGTACTTC	CASSGGGVQGETQYF
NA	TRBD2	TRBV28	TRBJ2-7	TGTGCCAGCACAATACTAGCGGGGATGGCCTACGAGCAGTACTTC	CASTILAGMAYEQYF
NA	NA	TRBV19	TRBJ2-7	TGTGCCAGTAGTCCTGCGCGAACCTACGAGCAGTACTTC	CASSPARTYEQYF
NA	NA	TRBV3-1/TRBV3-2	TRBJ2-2	TGTGCCAGCAGCCAAGGAAAGGGAGCGACCGGGGAGCTGTTTTTT	CASSQGKGATGELFF
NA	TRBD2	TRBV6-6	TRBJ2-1	TGTGCCAGCAGTCGCACTATTCCGGGACTAGCGGGAGGTGGTGAGCAGTTCTTC	CASSRTIPGLAGGGEQFF
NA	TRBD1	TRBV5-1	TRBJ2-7	TGCGCCAGCAGCCCACGACAGGGGCCCTACGAGCAGTACTTC	CASSPRQGPYEQYF
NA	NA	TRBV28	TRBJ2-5	TGTGCCAGCAGGCAGCAAGAGACCCAGTACTTC	CASRQQETQYF
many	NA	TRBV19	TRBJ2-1	TGTGCCAGTAGCAGATATAAGTCGGGTCACAATGAGCAGTTCTTC	CASSRYKSGHNEQFF
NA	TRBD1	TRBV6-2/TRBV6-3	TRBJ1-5	TGTGCCAGCAGTAGCAACAGGGGCGGGCAGCCCCAGCATTTT	CASSSNRGGQPQHF
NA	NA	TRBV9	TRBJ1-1	TGTGCCAGCAGCGTAGGAGCGGGGGTGAACACTGAAGCTTTCTTT	CASSVGAGVNTEAFF
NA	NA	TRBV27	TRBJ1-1	TGTGCCAGCACCTCGATTGGGGGGGGAATGAACACTGAAGCTTTCTTT	CASTSIGGGMNTEAFF
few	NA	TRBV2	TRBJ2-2	TGTGCCAGCAGTGAAGGGCCGGGATACACCGGGGAGCTGTTTTTT	CASSEGPGYTGELFF
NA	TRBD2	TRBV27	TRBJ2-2	TGTGCCAGCAGACTACTAGCGGGGAACACCGGGGAGCTGTTTTTT	CASRLLAGNTGELFF
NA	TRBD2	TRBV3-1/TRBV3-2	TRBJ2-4	TGTGCCAGCAGCCTCCTCCGGGGGGGAGTGAACATTCAGTACTTC	CASSLLRGGVNIQYF